Below, 22 T cell receptor beta chains from the same sample are listed, as sequenced in a study of identical twins. TCRdb reprocessed the 5' RACE reads via MiXCR and lists one record per CDR3 protein. The sample lists roughly 720,000 distinct CDR3 sequences, roughly 18% occurring once. This sample was also put to use in a study of T cells expressing NK-cell markers.

The sample consisted of PBMCs. These receptors all come from a young woman in good health.

The chain recombines TRBV24-1 with TRBJ2-3, with D hard to call. V was trimmed by 5 bases and J by 2 bases, leaving 13 bases between them. The CDR3 totals 15 residues. Germline V gene lookup returns CDR1 KGHDR and CDR2 SFDVKD. CDR3 sequence: CATSGHDDITDTQYF. DNA of the CDR3: TGTGCCACCAGTGGCCACGACGATATCACAGATACGCAGTATTTT.

This clonotype was seen only a few times. The chain couples TRBV12-3 or TRBV12-4 to TRBJ1-3, with D unresolved. The CDR3 totals 15 residues. The ends were cut back, 6 bases at V and 0 bases at J, with 12 bases in the middle. The CDR3 protein is CASRASGSSGNTIYF. The CDR3 nucleotides are TGTGCCAGCAGGGCTTCAGGTAGCTCTGGAAACACCATATATTTT.

The chain links TRBV7-2 to TRBJ1-1, with D unclear. Trimming cost V 5 bases and J 5 bases, with 15 bases left between them. Germline V CDR1 and CDR2: SGHTA, FQGNSA. The CDR3 runs 14 residues. In nucleotides, the CDR3 is TGTGCCAGCAGCCCGCCTAACTCGGCGACTGAAGCTTTCTTT. This sequence encodes CASSPPNSATEAFF.

V gene TRBV10-3 combines with J gene TRBJ1-2; TRBD1 matches 7 bases. The CDR3 length is 11 residues. Germline V gives CDR1 ENHRY, CDR2 SYGVKD. V dropped 10 bases and J dropped 10; count of bases not matched to a gene: 9. CDR3 bases: TGTGCCACGAAAGGGACAGAAATCTACACCTTC. Its protein is CATKGTEIYTF.

The chain has TRBV24-1 and TRBJ2-3; 7 bases are shared with TRBD1. Germline loops: CDR1 KGHDR, CDR2 SFDVKD. CDR3 length: 15 residues. After removal of 5 bases from V and 5 bases from J, the junction contained 9 bases not matched to a gene. The CDR3 nucleotides are TGTGCCACCAGTGCCCTGGACAGGTCAAGAGATACGCAGTATTTT. It codes for CATSALDRSRDTQYF.

This clonotype was observed a few times. V and J are TRBV9 and TRBJ2-3, with a tentative D call TRBD2 (6 bases). This CDR3 is 16 amino acids long. V was shortened by 0 bases and J by 4 bases, with 15 bases between the two germline ends. CDR1 and CDR2 from the germline V gene are SGDLS and YYNGEE. CDR3 sequence (DNA): TGTGCCAGCAGCGTAGTCGGTAGCGGATTCCCAGATACGCAGTATTTT. This translates into CASSVVGSGFPDTQYF. Combining the CDR3 with reference TRBV9 and TRBJ2-3 gives the whole variable domain DSGVTQTPKHLITATGQRVTLRCSPRSGDLSVYWYQQSLDQGLQFLIQYYNGEERAKGNILERFSAQQFPDLHSELNLSSLELGDSALYFCASSVVGSGFPDTQYFGPGTRLTVL.

Many counts were recorded for this clonotype. The V gene is TRBV6-1, the J gene TRBJ2-7; the match to TRBD2 covers 12 bases. This CDR3 is built from 14 residues. V was pared by 4 bases and J by 5 bases, with 3 bases of the junction left unmatched. Germline CDR1 MNHNS, CDR2 SASEGT. CDR3 loop: CASSVLAGGNEQYF. CDR3 DNA sequence: TGTGCCAGCAGTGTCCTAGCGGGGGGGAACGAGCAGTACTTC.

This clonotype occurred many times. This chain connects TRBV12-3 or TRBV12-4 to TRBJ1-2; D gene uncertain. The CDR3 has 11 amino acids. V lost 7 bases to trimming and J lost 4 bases, with 7 bases between them. The CDR3 here is CASTDTYGYTF. The CDR3 bases are TGTGCCAGCACCGACACCTATGGCTACACCTTC.

The J gene is TRBJ2-1, the V gene TRBV4-3; 10 bases agree with TRBD2. V was clipped by 0 bases and J by 8 bases; unmatched bases: 7. The CDR3 has 16 residues. Germline assignment: CDR1 LGHNA and CDR2 YSLEER. The CDR3 DNA reads TGCGCCAGCAGCCAAGATAATCAAGCGGGAGGGTATGAGCAGTTCTTC. Amino acids: CASSQDNQAGGYEQFF.

On this clonotype itself: One junction end disagrees with the germline gene, perhaps due to a read error. The rearrangement links TRBV6-6 to TRBJ2-5, with TRBD1 identical over 8 bases. Germline V lookup: CDR1 MNHNY, CDR2 SVGAGI (reference sequence). The CDR3 has 13 amino acids. The CDR3 reads CASNYGTGETQYF. As DNA, the CDR3 is TGTGCCAGCAATTACGGGACAGGAGAGACCCAGTACTTC.

The CDR3 DNA follows: TGTGCCAGCGCGTCAAACAGGCTCATAAAGTCCTACGAGCAGTACTTC. Protein sequence: CASASNRLIKSYEQYF. This chain links TRBV6-2 or TRBV6-3 with TRBJ2-7; D is possibly TRBD1 (5 bases). This CDR3 spans 16 amino acids. CDR1 and CDR2 (germline): MNHEY, SVGEGT. The V end was cut by 8 bases, the J end by 1 base, with 21 bases between.

The V gene is TRBV11-2, the J gene TRBJ2-1; D might be TRBD2 (5 bases). Germline V CDR1 and CDR2: SGHAT, FQNNGV. The CDR3 has 15 amino acids. The ends were cut back, 8 bases at V and 4 bases at J, with 18 bases in the middle. The CDR3 loop is CASGPLTGFYNEQFF. In DNA, the CDR3 is TGTGCCAGCGGGCCTTTGACGGGGTTTTACAATGAGCAGTTCTTC.

V and J are TRBV12-3 or TRBV12-4 and TRBJ2-3; D not certain. V was shortened by 5 bases and J by 4 bases, with 10 bases between the two germline ends. This CDR3 is 13 amino acids long. CDR3 in amino acids: CASSTTRPDTQYF. The CDR3 DNA sequence: TGTGCCAGCAGTACTACTCGTCCAGATACGCAGTATTTT.

This clonotype was observed a handful of times. The chain has TRBV18 and TRBJ1-1; no reliable D call. The CDR3 extends over 14 amino acids. Trimming took off 1 base at V and 4 bases at J, with 10 bases between the two ends. Germline V gene data show CDR1 as KGHSH and CDR2 as LQKENI. The CDR3 sequence: CASSPQQFLTEAFF. The CDR3 bases are TGTGCCAGCTCACCACAACAGTTTCTCACTGAAGCTTTCTTT.

In this sample, this clonotype turned up many times. The rearrangement joins TRBV4-2 to TRBJ1-4; 8 bases are a match to TRBD1. The ends lost 4 bases at V and 8 bases at J; junction bases unmatched: 3. Germline loops: CDR1 LGHNA, CDR2 YNFKEQ. The CDR3 is 13 residues long. CDR3: CASSRTGKEKLFF. The CDR3 DNA reads TGTGCCAGCAGCCGGACAGGGAAAGAAAAACTGTTTTTT.

This clonotype was detected only a few times. The rearrangement links TRBV2 to TRBJ1-5; D gene ambiguous. Germline V lookup: CDR1 SNHLY, CDR2 FYNNEI. This CDR3 is 20 amino acids long. The V gene lost 2 bases and the J gene lost 1 base, with 24 bases spanning the gap. CDR3 protein: CASSENYWRSKVSSNQPQHF. In DNA form, the CDR3 reads TGTGCCAGCAGTGAAAATTATTGGCGTTCAAAAGTCTCGAGCAATCAGCCCCAGCATTTT. The entire variable domain, with the rest obtained from reference TRBV2 and TRBJ1-5, is as follows: EPEVTQTPSHQVTQMGQEVILRCVPISNHLYFYWYRQILGQKVEFLVSFYNNEISEKSEIFDDQFSVERPDGSNFTLKIRSTKLEDSAMYFCASSENYWRSKVSSNQPQHFGDGTRLSIL.

The chain employs TRBV5-6 and TRBJ2-5, with TRBD1 matching 7 bases. CDR1 is SGHDT, CDR2 YYEEEE, per germline. CDR3 size: 17 residues. V gave up 0 bases and J gave up 1 base; unmatched junction bases: 9. The CDR3 DNA follows: TGTGCCAGCAGCTTGGCCGGGGACAGAAAAGGCCAAGAGACCCAGTACTTC. Amino acids: CASSLAGDRKGQETQYF.

In this sample, this clonotype turned up a few times. The chain links TRBV20-1 to TRBJ2-1; D is perhaps TRBD2 (6 bases). Trimming removed 5 bases at V and 7 bases at J, with 21 bases between. This CDR3 region has 15 residues. Germline V gives CDR1 DFQATT, CDR2 SNEGSKA (reference sequence). CDR3 in amino acids: CSAPRAGLVQNEQFF. The CDR3 nucleotides are TGCAGTGCTCCAAGGGCGGGACTGGTTCAAAATGAGCAGTTCTTC.

This clonotype was picked up a small number of times. The chain combines TRBV12-3 or TRBV12-4 with TRBJ2-4; TRBD2 aligns across 8 bases. J was trimmed by 1 base and V by 6 bases; bases with no gene match: 11. This CDR3 is 17 amino acids long. The CDR3 is CASRRKPGLAAKNIQYF. Written as DNA, the CDR3 is TGTGCCAGCAGACGCAAGCCTGGACTAGCCGCCAAAAACATTCAGTACTTC.

This clonotype was seen more than once but under ten times. The rearrangement uses TRBV5-1 and TRBJ2-5; 11 bases align to TRBD2. The trim removed 3 bases at V and 4 bases at J, leaving 8 bases unmatched. Per the germline V gene, CDR1 is SGHRS and CDR2 is YFSETQ. The CDR3 loop spans 16 amino acids. CDR3 loop: CASSSGLAGMIETQYF. For the CDR3, the DNA is TGCGCCAGCAGCTCAGGACTAGCGGGTATGATAGAGACCCAGTACTTC.

This clonotype was picked up a small number of times. The J gene is TRBJ1-2, the V gene TRBV10-3; D is undetermined. This CDR3 has 12 amino acids. Trimming cost V 9 bases and J 0 bases, with 8 bases left between them. The germline CDR1 and CDR2 sequences are ENHRY and SYGVKD. Written as DNA, the CDR3 is TGTGCCATTTCCGGGGCTAACTATGGCTACACCTTC. Amino acid sequence: CAISGANYGYTF.

This clonotype was detected ten times or more. V gene TRBV12-3 or TRBV12-4 combines with J gene TRBJ2-1, with D possibly being TRBD2 (6 bases). The CDR3 runs to 14 residues. The ends were cut back, 6 bases at V and 7 bases at J, with 16 bases in the middle. The CDR3 DNA sequence: TGTGCCAGCAGGGGGGGAGCAGTAGGAAATGAGCAGTTCTTC. It encodes CASRGGAVGNEQFF.